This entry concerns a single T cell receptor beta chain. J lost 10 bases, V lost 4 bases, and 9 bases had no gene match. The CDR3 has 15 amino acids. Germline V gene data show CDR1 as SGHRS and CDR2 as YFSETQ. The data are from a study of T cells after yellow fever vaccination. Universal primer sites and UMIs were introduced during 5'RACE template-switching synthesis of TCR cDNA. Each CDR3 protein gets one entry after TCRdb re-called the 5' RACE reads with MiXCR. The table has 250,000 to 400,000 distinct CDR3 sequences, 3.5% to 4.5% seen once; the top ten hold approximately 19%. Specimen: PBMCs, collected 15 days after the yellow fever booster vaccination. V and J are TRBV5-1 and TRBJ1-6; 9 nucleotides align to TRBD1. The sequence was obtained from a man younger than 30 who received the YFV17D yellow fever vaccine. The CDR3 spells CASSPGGQGWSPLHF. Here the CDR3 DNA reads TGCGCCAGCAGCCCCGGGGGACAGGGTTGGTCACCCCTCCACTTT.